The next 9 T cell receptor beta chains were all read from a single sample in a study of T cell repertoires in cytomegalovirus infection (dated by TCRdb to about 2019). Sequencing was carried out with an Illumina HiSeq 1500. TCRdb reran the public reads through fastp at Q25 and MiXCR, keeping productive beta chains. A single entry per CDR3 protein holds the most common genes and DNA from its merged rows. For this sample there are around 180,000 distinct CDR3 sequences; approximately 19% appear just once. Clones ranked in the top ten supply just under 3% of the sample. The sequencing sample was made of PBMCs. The receptors stem from a human donor in good health (CMV status not recorded). Some clones in this sample may be carry-over from other donors' samples.

The chain has TRBV7-2 and TRBJ2-3; weak D call: TRBD2 (6 bases). V shed 6 bases and J shed 0 bases, with 10 bases lying between them. This CDR3 has 14 amino acids. Germline V gene sequence: CDR1 SGHTA, CDR2 FQGNSA. CDR3 DNA sequence: TGTGCCAGCAGAGAGACTAGAAGCACAGATACGCAGTATTTT. Its protein product is CASRETRSTDTQYF.

The chain couples TRBV2 to TRBJ1-2; tentative D call: TRBD1 (6 bases). The CDR3 has 13 amino acids. Germline V CDR1 and CDR2: SNHLY, FYNNEI. V dropped 7 bases and J dropped 4 bases, with 13 bases sitting between them. The CDR3 protein is CASTSGQSYGYTF. For the CDR3, the DNA is TGTGCCAGCACCAGCGGACAGTCCTATGGCTACACCTTC.

This clonotype was picked up many times. The J gene is TRBJ2-7, the V gene TRBV7-9; unclear D gene. V gave up 1 base and J gave up 4 bases, with 17 bases separating them. Looked up from germline, CDR1 is SEHNR and CDR2 is FQNEAQ (reference sequence). The length of the CDR3 is 16 residues. Here the CDR3 DNA reads TGTGCCAGCAGCTTAGATACTGTGGCCTCAGAGTACGAGCAGTACTTC. Amino acids: CASSLDTVASEYEQYF.

This clonotype was picked up a small number of times. The chain recombines TRBV23-1 with TRBJ2-6; 7 nucleotides match TRBD1. TRBV23-1 is noted as an ORF with a role that remains uncertain. Trimming removed 2 bases from V and 4 bases from J; junction bases left unmatched: 5. This CDR3 has 16 amino acids. CDR3 nucleotide sequence: TGCGCCAGCAGTCAACGAGGGGGCGGAGGGGCCAACGTCCTGACTTTC. It codes for CASSQRGGGGANVLTF.

This clonotype showed up many times. The rearrangement links TRBV7-6 to TRBJ1-1, with D uncertain. The V and J ends lost 5 bases and 0 bases respectively, with 16 bases between them. Germline V gene data show CDR1 as SGHVS and CDR2 as FNYEAQ. The CDR3 consists of 16 residues. The CDR3 reads CASSPQGPQLNTEAFF. In DNA, the CDR3 is TGTGCCAGCAGCCCCCAAGGACCGCAGCTGAACACTGAAGCTTTCTTT. Full variable domain (rest looked up from reference TRBV7-6 and TRBJ1-1): GAGVSQSPRYKVTKRGQDVALRCDPISGHVSLYWYRQALGQGPEFLTYFNYEAQQDKSGLPNDRFSAERPEGSISTLTIQRTEQRDSAMYRCASSPQGPQLNTEAFFGQGTRLTVV.

The chain uses TRBV10-3 and TRBJ2-1, with D possibly being TRBD1 (5 bases). V was trimmed by 8 bases and J by 7 bases, leaving 18 bases between them. This CDR3 region has 14 residues. CDR1 ENHRY and CDR2 SYGVKD come from the germline V gene. As DNA, the CDR3 is TGTGCCATCTCCCTGGGGCGAGGAACGAATGAGCAGTTCTTC. Protein sequence: CAISLGRGTNEQFF.

This clonotype was counted a few times. J is TRBJ2-2 and V is TRBV5-6; TRBD1 might be the D (5 bases). There are 14 residues in the CDR3. Trimming removed 4 bases at V and 3 bases at J, with 10 bases between. CDR1 SGHDT and CDR2 YYEEEE come from the germline V gene. The chain's CDR3 is CASSLDRYTGELFF. CDR3 bases: TGTGCCAGCAGCCTCGACAGATACACCGGGGAGCTGTTTTTT. Full variable domain (outside the CDR3, taken from reference TRBV5-6 and TRBJ2-2): DAGVTQSPTHLIKTRGQQVTLRCSPKSGHDTVSWYQQALGQGPQFIFQYYEEEERQRGNFPDRFSGHQFPNYSSELNVNALLLGDSALYLCASSLDRYTGELFFGEGSRLTVL.

The chain joins TRBV13 to TRBJ1-1; 7 bases are shared with TRBD1. Germline CDR1 PRHDT, CDR2 FYEKMQ (reference sequence). The CDR3 covers 16 residues. V was pared by 4 bases and J by 4 bases, with 12 bases of the junction left unmatched. CDR3 DNA: TGTGCCAGCAGCTCACTAGAACAGGGGTGGGCCACTGAAGCTTTCTTT. It is translated as CASSSLEQGWATEAFF.

The chain carries TRBV6-6 and TRBJ1-6; possible D gene TRBD1, 5 bases. Trimming left V 6 bases short and J 7 bases short, with 22 bases between. CDR1 and CDR2 (germline): MNHNY, SVGAGI (reference sequence). The CDR3 spans 17 residues. CDR3 amino acids: CASRHARGGGKNSPLHF. CDR3 sequence (DNA): TGTGCCAGCAGACACGCCCGCGGGGGGGGGAAGAATTCACCCCTCCACTTT.